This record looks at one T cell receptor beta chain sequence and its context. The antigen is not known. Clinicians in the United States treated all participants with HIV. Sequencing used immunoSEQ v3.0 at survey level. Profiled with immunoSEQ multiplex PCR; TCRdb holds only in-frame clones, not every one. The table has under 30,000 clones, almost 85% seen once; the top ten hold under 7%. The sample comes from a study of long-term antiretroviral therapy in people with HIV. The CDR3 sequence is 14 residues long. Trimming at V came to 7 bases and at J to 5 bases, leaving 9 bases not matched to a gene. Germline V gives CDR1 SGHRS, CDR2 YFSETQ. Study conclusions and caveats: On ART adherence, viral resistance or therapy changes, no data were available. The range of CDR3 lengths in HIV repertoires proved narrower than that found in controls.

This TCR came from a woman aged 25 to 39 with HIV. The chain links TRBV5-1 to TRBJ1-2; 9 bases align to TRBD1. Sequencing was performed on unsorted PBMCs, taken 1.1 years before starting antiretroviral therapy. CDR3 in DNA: TGCGCCAGCTGCCGGGACAGGGTCGAGTATGGCTACACCTTC. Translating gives CASCRDRVEYGYTF. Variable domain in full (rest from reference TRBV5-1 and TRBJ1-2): KAGVTQTPRYLIKTRGQQVTLSCSPISGHRSVSWYQQTPGQGLQFLFEYFSETQRNKGNFPGRFSGRQFSNSRSEMNVSTLELGDSALYLCASCRDRVEYGYTFGSGTRLTVV.